Sequencing of this T cell receptor beta chain was carried out in a study of blood T cell repertoires in COVID-19. Study-level information: The origin of the acute and convalescent COVID-19 samples was the United States, Italy and Spain. T cells, B-cell-depleted T cells, or PBMCs supplied cDNA or gDNA.

Germline loops: CDR1 ENHRY, CDR2 SYGVKD. The CDR3 consists of 15 residues. Unmatched junction bases numbered 7, after V lost 4 bases and J lost 7 bases. Original processing methods: The assay estimated nucleated cells by amplifying reference gene primers. The table came from immunoSEQ multiplex PCR; TCRdb's copy has only in-frame clones and leaves some out. The DNA gave D and trimming, while V, J and clone size come from that table. The sample shows around 200,000 clones, 80% to 90% of them seen only once. The sequence derives from a woman between 50 and 59 years old with acute or convalescent COVID-19. Sequencing input: peripheral blood. The gene calls are TRBV10-3 and TRBJ2-7; 13 bases agree with TRBD2. This CDR3 reads CAISGGLAGSREQYF. CDR3 bases: TGTGCCATCAGTGGGGGACTAGCGGGATCAAGAGAGCAGTACTTC.